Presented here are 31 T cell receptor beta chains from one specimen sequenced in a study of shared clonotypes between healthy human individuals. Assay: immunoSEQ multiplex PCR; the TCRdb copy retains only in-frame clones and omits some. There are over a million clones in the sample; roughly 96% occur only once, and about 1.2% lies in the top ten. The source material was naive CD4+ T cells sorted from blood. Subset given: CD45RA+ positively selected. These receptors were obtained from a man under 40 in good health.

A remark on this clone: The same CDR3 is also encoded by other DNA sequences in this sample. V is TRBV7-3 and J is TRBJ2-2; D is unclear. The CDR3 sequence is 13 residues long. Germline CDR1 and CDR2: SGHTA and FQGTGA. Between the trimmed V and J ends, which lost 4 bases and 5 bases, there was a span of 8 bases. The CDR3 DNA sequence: TGTGCCAGCAGCTCCGGACCAACCGGGGAGCTGTTTTTT. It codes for CASSSGPTGELFF. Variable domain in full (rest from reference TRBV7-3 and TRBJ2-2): GAGVSQTPSNKVTEKGKYVELRCDPISGHTALYWYRQSLGQGPEFLIYFQGTGAADDSGLPNDRFFAVRPEGSVSTLKIQRTERGDSAVYLCASSSGPTGELFFGEGSRLTVL.

CDR3 bases: TGCGCCAGCAGCGACAGGGGGCGCACCGGGGAGCTGTTTTTT. It translates to CASSDRGRTGELFF. The chain has TRBV5-1 and TRBJ2-2, with 10 positions matching TRBD1. CDR3 length: 14 residues. Germline V gene sequence: CDR1 SGHRS, CDR2 YFSETQ. Trimming took 4 bases from V and 4 from J; bases not matched to a gene: 1.

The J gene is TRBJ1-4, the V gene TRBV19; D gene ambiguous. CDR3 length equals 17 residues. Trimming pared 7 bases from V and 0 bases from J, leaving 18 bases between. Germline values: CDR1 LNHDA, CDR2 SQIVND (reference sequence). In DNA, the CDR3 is TGTGCCAGTAACCCCCCACCGGAAAGGGCAACTAATGAAAAACTGTTTTTT. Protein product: CASNPPPERATNEKLFF.

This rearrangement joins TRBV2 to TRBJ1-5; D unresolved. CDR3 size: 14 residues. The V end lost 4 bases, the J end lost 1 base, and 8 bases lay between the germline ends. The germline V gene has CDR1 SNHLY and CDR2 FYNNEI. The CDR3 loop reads CASSVLGSNQPQHF. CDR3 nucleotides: TGTGCCAGCAGTGTTTTAGGGAGCAATCAGCCCCAGCATTTT.

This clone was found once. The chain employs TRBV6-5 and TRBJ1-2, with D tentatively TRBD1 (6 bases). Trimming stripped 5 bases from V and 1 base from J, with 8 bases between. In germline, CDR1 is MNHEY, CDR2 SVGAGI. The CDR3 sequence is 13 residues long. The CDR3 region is CASSQQGNYGYTF. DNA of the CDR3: TGTGCCAGCAGTCAACAGGGTAACTATGGCTACACCTTC.

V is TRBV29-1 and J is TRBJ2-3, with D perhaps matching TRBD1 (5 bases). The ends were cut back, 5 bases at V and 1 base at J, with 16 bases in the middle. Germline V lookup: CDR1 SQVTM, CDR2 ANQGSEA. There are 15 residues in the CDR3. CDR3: CSVRLGAGGTDTQYF. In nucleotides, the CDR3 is TGCAGCGTTCGCCTTGGGGCAGGAGGCACAGATACGCAGTATTTT.

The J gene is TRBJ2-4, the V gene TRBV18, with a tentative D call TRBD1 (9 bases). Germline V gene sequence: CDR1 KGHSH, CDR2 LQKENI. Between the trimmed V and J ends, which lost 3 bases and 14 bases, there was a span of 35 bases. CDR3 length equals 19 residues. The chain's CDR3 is CASSPLGQGVSGTTPTEYF. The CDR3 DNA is TGTGCCAGCTCACCCTTGGGACAGGGAGTTAGCGGGACGACCCCAACGGAGTACTTC.

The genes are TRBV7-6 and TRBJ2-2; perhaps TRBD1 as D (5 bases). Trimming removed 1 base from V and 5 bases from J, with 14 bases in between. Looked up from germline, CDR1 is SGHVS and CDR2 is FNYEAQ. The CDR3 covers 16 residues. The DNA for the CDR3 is TGTGCCAGCAGCTTAGTCTCAGGGAAGGGTACCGGGGAGCTGTTTTTT. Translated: CASSLVSGKGTGELFF.

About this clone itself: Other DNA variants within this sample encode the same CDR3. The CDR3 spells CASSLARRGQETQYF. The CDR3 DNA reads as TGCGCCAGCAGCTTGGCCAGGAGGGGGCAAGAGACCCAGTACTTC. This chain uses TRBV5-1 with TRBJ2-5; D is possibly TRBD1 or TRBD2 (6 bases each). Germline CDR1 is SGHRS and CDR2 is YFSETQ. V was pared by 0 bases and J by 2 bases, with 11 bases between. This CDR3 spans 15 amino acids. Supplemented by reference TRBV5-1 and TRBJ2-5, the full variable domain reads KAGVTQTPRYLIKTRGQQVTLSCSPISGHRSVSWYQQTPGQGLQFLFEYFSETQRNKGNFPGRFSGRQFSNSRSEMNVSTLELGDSALYLCASSLARRGQETQYFGPGTRLLVL.

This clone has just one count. CDR3 sequence reads: CASSFGSNPYEQYF. The CDR3 region has the DNA TGTGCCAGCAGCTTCGGGTCCAATCCCTACGAGCAGTACTTC. The chain uses TRBV11-2 and TRBJ2-7; D gene ambiguous. Germline V gene lookup returns CDR1 SGHAT and CDR2 FQNNGV. The CDR3 length is 14 residues. Trimming took off 3 bases at V and 2 bases at J, with 11 bases between the two ends.

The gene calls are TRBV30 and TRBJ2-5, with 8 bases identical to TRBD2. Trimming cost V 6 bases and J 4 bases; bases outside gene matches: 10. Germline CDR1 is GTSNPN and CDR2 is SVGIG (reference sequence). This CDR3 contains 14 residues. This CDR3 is CACRSGRRRETQYF. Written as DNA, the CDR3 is TGTGCCTGTCGGAGCGGGAGAAGGAGAGAGACCCAGTACTTC.

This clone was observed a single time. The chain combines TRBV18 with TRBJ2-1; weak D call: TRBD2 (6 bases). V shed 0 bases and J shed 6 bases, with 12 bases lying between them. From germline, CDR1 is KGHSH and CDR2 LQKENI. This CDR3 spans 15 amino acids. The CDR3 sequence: CASSPPGLTTNEQFF. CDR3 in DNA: TGTGCCAGCTCACCACCGGGACTGACTACCAATGAGCAGTTCTTC.

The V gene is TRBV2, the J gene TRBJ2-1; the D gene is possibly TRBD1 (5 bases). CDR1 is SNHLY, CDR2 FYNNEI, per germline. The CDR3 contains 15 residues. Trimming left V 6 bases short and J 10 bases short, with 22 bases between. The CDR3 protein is CASSTDTGPLTEQFF. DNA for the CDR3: TGTGCCAGCAGCACGGACACTGGCCCACTAACGGAGCAGTTCTTC.

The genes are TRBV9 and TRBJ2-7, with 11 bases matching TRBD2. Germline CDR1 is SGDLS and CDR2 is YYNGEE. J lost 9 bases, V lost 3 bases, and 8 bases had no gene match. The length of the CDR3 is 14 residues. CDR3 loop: CASSAELAGASQYF. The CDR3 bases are TGTGCCAGCAGCGCAGAACTAGCGGGAGCATCGCAGTACTTC.

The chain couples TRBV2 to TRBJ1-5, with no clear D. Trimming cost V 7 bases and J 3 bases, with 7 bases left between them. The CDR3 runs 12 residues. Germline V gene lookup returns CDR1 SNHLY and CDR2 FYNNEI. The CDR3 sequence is CASNSNNQPQHF. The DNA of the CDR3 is TGTGCCAGCAATTCCAACAATCAGCCCCAGCATTTT.

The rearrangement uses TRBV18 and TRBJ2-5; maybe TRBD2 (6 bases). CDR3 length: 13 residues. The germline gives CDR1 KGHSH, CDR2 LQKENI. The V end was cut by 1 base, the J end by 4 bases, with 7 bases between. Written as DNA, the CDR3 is TGTGCCAGCTCACCACGGGGGGTAGAGACCCAGTACTTC. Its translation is CASSPRGVETQYF. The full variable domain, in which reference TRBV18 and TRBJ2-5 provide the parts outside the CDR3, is NAGVMQNPRHLVRRRGQEARLRCSPMKGHSHVYWYRQLPEEGLKFMVYLQKENIIDESGMPKERFSAEFPKEGPSILRIQQVVRGDSAAYFCASSPRGVETQYFGPGTRLLVL.

CDR3 region: CASSARGTGLFTIYF. As DNA, the CDR3 is TGTGCCAGCAGCGCCCGGGGGACAGGGCTGTTCACCATATATTTT. The chain recombines TRBV28 with TRBJ1-3; 9 bases align to TRBD1. This CDR3 has 15 amino acids. Germline CDR1 and CDR2: MDHEN and SYDVKM. V shed 6 bases and J 9 bases; nucleotides not matched to a gene: 12.

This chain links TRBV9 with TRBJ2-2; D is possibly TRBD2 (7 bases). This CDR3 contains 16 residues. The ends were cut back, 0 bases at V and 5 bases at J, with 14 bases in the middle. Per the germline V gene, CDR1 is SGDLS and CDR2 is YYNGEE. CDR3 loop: CASSVAQGGGTGELFF. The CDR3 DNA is TGTGCCAGCAGCGTAGCCCAGGGAGGGGGGACCGGGGAGCTGTTTTTT.

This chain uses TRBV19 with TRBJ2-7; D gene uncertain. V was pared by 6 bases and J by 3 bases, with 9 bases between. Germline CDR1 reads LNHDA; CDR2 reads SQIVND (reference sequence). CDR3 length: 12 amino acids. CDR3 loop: CASSSTYYEQYF. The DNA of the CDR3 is TGTGCCAGTAGCTCCACCTACTACGAGCAGTACTTC. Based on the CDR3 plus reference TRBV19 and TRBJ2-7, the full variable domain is DGGITQSPKYLFRKEGQNVTLSCEQNLNHDAMYWYRQDPGQGLRLIYYSQIVNDFQKGDIAEGYSVSREKKESFPLTVTSAQKNPTAFYLCASSSTYYEQYFGPGTRLTVT.

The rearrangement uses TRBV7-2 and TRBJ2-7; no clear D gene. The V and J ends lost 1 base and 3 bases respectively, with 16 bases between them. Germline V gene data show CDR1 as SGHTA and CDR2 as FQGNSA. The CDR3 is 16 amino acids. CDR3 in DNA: TGTGCCAGCAGCTTAGGGGCGGCGGCCCCCTTCTACGAGCAGTACTTC. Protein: CASSLGAAAPFYEQYF.

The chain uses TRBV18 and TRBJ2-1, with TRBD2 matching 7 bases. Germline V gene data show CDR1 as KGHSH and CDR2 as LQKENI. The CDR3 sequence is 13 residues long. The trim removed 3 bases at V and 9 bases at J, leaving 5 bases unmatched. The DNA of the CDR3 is TGTGCCAGCTCACCGGGGGGGAACTTTGAGCAGTTCTTC. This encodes CASSPGGNFEQFF.

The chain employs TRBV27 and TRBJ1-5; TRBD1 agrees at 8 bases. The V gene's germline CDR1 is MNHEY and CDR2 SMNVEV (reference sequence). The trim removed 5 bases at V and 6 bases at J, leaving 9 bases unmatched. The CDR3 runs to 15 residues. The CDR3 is CASSPYRGTGQPQHF. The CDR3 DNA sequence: TGTGCCAGCAGTCCTTATAGGGGGACAGGTCAGCCCCAGCATTTT.

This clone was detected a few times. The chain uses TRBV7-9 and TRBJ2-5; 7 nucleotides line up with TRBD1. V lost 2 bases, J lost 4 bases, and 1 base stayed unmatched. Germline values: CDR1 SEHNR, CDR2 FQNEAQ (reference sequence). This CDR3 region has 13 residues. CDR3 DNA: TGTGCCAGCAGCTTAAGGACAGGAGAGACCCAGTACTTC. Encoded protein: CASSLRTGETQYF.

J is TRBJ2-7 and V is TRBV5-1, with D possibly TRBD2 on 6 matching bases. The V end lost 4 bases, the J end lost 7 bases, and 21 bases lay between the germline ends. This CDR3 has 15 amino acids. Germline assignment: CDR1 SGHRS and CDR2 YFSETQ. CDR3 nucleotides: TGCGCCAGCAGCCGATACCCCGGGACTTCGGGGGAGCAGTACTTC. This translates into CASSRYPGTSGEQYF.

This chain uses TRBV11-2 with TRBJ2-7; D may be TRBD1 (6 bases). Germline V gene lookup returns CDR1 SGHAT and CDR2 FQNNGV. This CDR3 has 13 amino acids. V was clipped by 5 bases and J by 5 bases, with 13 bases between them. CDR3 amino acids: CASSNRVQNEQYF. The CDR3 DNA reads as TGTGCCAGCAGCAACAGGGTACAGAACGAGCAGTACTTC. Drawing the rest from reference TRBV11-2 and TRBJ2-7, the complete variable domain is EAGVAQSPRYKIIEKRQSVAFWCNPISGHATLYWYQQILGQGPKLLIQFQNNGVVDDSQLPKDRFSAERLKGVDSTLKIQPAKLEDSAVYLCASSNRVQNEQYFGPGTRLTVT.

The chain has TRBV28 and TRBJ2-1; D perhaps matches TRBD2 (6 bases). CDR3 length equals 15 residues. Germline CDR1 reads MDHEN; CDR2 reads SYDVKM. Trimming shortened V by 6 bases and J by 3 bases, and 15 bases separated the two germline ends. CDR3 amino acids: CASRGTEGSYNEQFF. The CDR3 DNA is TGTGCCAGCAGGGGGACTGAGGGTAGCTACAATGAGCAGTTCTTC.

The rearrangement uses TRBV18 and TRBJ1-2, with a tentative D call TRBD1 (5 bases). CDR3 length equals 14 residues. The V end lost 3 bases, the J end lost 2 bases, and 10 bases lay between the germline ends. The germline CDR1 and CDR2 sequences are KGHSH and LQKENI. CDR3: CASSPDGGNYGYTF. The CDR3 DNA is TGTGCCAGCTCACCGGACGGGGGGAACTATGGCTACACCTTC.

The CDR3 bases are TGTGCCAGCAGCTTAGAGGCAGCGGGAGGGTCGGATGAGCAGTTCTTC. Translating gives CASSLEAAGGSDEQFF. The chain couples TRBV11-2 to TRBJ2-1; TRBD2 agrees at 10 bases. The CDR3 is 16 residues long. Germline-derived CDR1 and CDR2 are SGHAT and FQNNGV. Trimming at V came to 0 bases and at J to 8 bases, leaving 7 bases not matched to a gene. Full variable domain (outside the CDR3, taken from reference TRBV11-2 and TRBJ2-1): EAGVAQSPRYKIIEKRQSVAFWCNPISGHATLYWYQQILGQGPKLLIQFQNNGVVDDSQLPKDRFSAERLKGVDSTLKIQPAKLEDSAVYLCASSLEAAGGSDEQFFGPGTRLTVL.

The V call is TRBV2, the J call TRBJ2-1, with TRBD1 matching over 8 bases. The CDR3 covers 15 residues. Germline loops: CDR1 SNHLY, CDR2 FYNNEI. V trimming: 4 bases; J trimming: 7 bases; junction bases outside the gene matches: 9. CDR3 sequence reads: CASSGRDRSLNEQFF. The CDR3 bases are TGTGCCAGCAGTGGCCGGGACAGGAGTCTTAATGAGCAGTTCTTC.

The CDR3 sequence: CASSQDGLAENEQFF. CDR3 nucleotide sequence: TGTGCCAGCAGCCAAGACGGGCTAGCGGAAAATGAGCAGTTCTTC. The rearrangement joins TRBV4-2 to TRBJ2-1; 7 bases are a match to TRBD2. V shed 0 bases, J shed 7 bases, and the junction held 6 bases outside the gene matches. From germline, CDR1 is LGHNA and CDR2 YNFKEQ. The CDR3 spans 15 residues.

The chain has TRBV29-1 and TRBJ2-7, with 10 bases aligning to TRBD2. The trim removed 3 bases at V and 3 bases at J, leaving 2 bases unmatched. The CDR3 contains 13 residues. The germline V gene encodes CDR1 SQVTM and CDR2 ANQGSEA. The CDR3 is CSVELAGVYEQYF. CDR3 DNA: TGCAGCGTTGAGCTAGCGGGGGTCTACGAGCAGTACTTC.